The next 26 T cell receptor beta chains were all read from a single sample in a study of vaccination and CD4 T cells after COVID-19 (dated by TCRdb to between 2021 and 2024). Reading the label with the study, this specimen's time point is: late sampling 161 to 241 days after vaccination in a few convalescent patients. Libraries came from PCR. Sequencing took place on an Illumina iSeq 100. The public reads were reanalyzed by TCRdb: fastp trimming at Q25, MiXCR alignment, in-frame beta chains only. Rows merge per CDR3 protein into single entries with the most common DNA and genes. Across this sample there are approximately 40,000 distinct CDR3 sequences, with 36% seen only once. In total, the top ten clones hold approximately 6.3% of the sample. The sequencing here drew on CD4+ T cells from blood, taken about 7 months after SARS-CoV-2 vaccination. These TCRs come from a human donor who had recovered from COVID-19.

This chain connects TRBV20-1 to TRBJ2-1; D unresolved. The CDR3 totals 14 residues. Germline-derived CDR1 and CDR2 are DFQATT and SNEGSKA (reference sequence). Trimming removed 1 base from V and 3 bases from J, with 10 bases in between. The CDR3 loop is CSARALQDYNEQFF. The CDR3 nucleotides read TGCAGTGCTAGAGCCCTGCAAGACTACAATGAGCAGTTCTTC.

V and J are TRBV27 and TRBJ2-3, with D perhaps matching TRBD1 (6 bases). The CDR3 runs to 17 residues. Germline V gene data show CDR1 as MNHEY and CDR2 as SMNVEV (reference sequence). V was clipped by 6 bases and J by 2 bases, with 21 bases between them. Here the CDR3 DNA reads TGTGCCAGCAGACCAACCAAAAACAACAGGGACACAGATACGCAGTATTTT. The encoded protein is CASRPTKNNRDTDTQYF.

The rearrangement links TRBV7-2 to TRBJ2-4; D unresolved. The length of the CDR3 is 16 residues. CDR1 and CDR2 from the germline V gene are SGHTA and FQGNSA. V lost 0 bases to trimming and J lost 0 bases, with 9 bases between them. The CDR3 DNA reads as TGTGCCAGCAGCTTAGCTGGGCGGCTAGCCAAAAACATTCAGTACTTC. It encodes CASSLAGRLAKNIQYF.

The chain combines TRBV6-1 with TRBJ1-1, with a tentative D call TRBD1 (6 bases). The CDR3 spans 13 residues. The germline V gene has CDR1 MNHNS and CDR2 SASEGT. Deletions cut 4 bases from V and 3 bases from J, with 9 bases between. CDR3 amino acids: CASSVGAHTEAFF. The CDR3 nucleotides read TGTGCCAGCAGTGTGGGGGCACACACTGAAGCTTTCTTT.

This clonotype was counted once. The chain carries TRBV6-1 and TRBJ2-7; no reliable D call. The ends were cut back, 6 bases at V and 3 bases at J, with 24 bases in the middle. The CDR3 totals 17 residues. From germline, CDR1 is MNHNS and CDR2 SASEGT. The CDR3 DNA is TGTGCCAGCAGACCGCCCCGGAAGGCTGGAGCAAGCTACGAGCAGTACTTC. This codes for CASRPPRKAGASYEQYF.

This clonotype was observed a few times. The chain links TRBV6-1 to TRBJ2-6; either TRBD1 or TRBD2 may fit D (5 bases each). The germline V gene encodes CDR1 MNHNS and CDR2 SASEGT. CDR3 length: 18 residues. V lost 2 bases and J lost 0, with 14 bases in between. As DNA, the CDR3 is TGTGCCAGCAGTGAATTGCCTAGAGGGGCCTCTGGGGCCAACGTCCTGACTTTC. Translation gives CASSELPRGASGANVLTF.

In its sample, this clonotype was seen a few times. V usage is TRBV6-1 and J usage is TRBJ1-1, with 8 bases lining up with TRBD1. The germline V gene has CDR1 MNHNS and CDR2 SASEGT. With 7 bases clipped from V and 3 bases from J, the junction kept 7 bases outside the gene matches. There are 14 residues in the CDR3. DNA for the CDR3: TGTGCCAGCACAAAGGACAGGGTTCACACTGAAGCTTTCTTT. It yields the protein CASTKDRVHTEAFF.

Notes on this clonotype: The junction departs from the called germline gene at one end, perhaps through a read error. CDR3 loop: CASSVEENAGELFF. The DNA for the CDR3 is TGTGCCAGCAGCGTGGAAGAGAACGCCGGGGAGCTGTTTTTT. The genes are TRBV7-3 and TRBJ2-2; no reliable D call. Germline assignment: CDR1 SGHTA and CDR2 FQGTGA. This CDR3 is 14 amino acids long.

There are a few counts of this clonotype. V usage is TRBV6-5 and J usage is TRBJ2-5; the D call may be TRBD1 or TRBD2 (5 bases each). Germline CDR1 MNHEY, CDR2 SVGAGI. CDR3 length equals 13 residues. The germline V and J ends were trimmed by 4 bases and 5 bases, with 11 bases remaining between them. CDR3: CASSLGVGETQYF. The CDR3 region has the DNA TGTGCCAGCAGTTTGGGGGTCGGCGAGACCCAGTACTTC.

The CDR3 sequence is CSAPKTSLRANNEQFF. CDR3 bases: TGCAGTGCTCCTAAGACTAGTCTCAGGGCGAACAATGAGCAGTTCTTC. This chain joins TRBV20-1 and TRBJ2-1; perhaps TRBD2 as D (6 bases). The germline gives CDR1 DFQATT, CDR2 SNEGSKA (reference sequence). The CDR3 has 16 residues. Deletions cut 5 bases from V and 5 bases from J, with 22 bases between.

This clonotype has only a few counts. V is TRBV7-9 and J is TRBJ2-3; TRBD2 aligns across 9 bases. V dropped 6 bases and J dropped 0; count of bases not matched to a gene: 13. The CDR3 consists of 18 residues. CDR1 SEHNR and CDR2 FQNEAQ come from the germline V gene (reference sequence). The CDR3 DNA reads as TGTGCCAGCAGGCCGCGGCTAGCGGGACGGAAGAGCACAGATACGCAGTATTTT. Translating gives CASRPRLAGRKSTDTQYF.

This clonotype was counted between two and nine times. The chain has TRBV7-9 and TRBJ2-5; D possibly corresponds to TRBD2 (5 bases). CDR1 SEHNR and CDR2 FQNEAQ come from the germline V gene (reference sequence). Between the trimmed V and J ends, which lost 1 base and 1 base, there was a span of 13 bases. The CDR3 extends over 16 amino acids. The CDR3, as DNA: TGTGCCAGCAGCTTAGGATCGGGGAATGTCCAAGAGACCCAGTACTTC. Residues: CASSLGSGNVQETQYF.

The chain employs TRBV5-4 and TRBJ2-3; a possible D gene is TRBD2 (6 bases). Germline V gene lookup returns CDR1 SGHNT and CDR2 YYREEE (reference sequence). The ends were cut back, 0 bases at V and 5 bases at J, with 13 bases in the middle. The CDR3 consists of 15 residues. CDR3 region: CASSLVQGGQDTQYF. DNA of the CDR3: TGTGCCAGCAGCTTGGTTCAGGGAGGACAAGATACGCAGTATTTT.

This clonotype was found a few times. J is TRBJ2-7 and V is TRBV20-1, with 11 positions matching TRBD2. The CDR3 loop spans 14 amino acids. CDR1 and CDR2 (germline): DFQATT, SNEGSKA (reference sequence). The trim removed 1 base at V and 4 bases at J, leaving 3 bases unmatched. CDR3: CSARVASGRYEQYF. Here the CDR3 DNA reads TGCAGTGCTAGAGTGGCTAGCGGGAGGTACGAGCAGTACTTC.

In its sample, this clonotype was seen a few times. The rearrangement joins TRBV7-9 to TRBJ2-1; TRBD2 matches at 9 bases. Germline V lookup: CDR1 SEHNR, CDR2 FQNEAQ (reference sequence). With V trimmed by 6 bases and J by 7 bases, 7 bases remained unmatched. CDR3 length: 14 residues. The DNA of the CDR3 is TGTGCCAGCAGACCCGGGACTAGCTGGAATGAGCAGTTCTTC. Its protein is CASRPGTSWNEQFF. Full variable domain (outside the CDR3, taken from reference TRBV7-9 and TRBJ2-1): DTGVSQNPRHKITKRGQNVTFRCDPISEHNRLYWYRQTLGQGPEFLTYFQNEAQLEKSRLLSDRFSAERPKGSFSTLEIQRTEQGDSAMYLCASRPGTSWNEQFFGPGTRLTVL.

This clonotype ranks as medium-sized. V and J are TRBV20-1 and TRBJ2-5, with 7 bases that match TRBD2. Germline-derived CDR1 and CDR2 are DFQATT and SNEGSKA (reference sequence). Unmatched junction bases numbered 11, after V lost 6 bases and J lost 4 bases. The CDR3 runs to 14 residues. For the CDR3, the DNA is TGCAGTGCCCCCCAGCGGGATAAAGGAGAGACCCAGTACTTC. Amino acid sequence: CSAPQRDKGETQYF.

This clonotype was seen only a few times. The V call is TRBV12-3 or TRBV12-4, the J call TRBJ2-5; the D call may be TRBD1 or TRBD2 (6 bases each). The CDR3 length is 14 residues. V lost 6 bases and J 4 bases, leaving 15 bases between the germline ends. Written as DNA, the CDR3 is TGTGCCAGCAGCTCCCGTCGGGGGCTAGAGACCCAGTACTTC. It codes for CASSSRRGLETQYF.

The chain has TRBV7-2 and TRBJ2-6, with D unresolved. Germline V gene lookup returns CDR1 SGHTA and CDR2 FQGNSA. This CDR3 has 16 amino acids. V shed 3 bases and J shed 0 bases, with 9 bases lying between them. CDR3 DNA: TGTGCCAGCAGCTTCTATTGGATCTCTGGGGCCAACGTCCTGACTTTC. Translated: CASSFYWISGANVLTF.

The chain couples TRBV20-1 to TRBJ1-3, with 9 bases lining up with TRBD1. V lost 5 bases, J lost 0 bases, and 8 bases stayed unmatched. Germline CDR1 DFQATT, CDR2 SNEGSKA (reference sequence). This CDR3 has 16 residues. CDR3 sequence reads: CSAYSGTGISGNTIYF. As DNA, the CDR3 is TGCAGTGCTTATTCCGGGACAGGGATCTCTGGAAACACCATATATTTT.

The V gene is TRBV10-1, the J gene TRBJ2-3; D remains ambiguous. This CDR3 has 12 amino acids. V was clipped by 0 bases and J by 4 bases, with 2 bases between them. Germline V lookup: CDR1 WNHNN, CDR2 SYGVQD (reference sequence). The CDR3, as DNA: TGCGCCAGCAGTGAGTCCCCAGATACGCAGTATTTT. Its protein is CASSESPDTQYF.

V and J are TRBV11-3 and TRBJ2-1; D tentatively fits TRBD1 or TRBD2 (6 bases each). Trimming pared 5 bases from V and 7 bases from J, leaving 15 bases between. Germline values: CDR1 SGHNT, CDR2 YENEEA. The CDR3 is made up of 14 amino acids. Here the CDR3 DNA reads TGTGCCAGCAGCCTACCAGGGGCGGGAAATGAGCAGTTCTTC. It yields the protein CASSLPGAGNEQFF.

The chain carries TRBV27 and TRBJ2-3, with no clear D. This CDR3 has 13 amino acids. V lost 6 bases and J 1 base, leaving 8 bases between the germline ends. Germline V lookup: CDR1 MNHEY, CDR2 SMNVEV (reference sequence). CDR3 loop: CASRGSGTDTQYF. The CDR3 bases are TGTGCCAGCAGAGGATCAGGCACAGATACGCAGTATTTT.

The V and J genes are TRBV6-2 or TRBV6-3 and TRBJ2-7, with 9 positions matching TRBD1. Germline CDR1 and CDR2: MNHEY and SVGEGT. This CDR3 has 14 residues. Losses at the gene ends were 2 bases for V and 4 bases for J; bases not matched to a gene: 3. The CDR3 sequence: CASSYNRGRYEQYF. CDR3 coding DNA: TGTGCCAGCAGTTACAACAGGGGGCGATACGAGCAGTACTTC.

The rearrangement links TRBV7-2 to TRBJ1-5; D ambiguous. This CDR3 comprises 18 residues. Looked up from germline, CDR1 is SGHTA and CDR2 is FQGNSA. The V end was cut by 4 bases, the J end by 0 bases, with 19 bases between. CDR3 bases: TGTGCCAGCAGCTCCCTGTGGGCAAACGGCTATAGCAATCAGCCCCAGCATTTT. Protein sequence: CASSSLWANGYSNQPQHF.

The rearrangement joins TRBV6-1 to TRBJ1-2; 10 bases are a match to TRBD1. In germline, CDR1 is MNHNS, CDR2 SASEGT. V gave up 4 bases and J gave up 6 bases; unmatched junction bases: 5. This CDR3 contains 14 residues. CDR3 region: CASSGRDRGNGYTF. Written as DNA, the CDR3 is TGTGCCAGCAGTGGCCGGGACAGGGGTAATGGCTACACCTTC.

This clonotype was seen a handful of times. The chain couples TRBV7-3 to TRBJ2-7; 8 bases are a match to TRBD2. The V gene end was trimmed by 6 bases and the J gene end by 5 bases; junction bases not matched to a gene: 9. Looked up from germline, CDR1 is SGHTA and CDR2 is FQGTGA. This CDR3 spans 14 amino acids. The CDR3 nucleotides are TGTGCCAGCAGACCAACCGGGACTAGTAACGAGCAGTACTTC. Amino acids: CASRPTGTSNEQYF.